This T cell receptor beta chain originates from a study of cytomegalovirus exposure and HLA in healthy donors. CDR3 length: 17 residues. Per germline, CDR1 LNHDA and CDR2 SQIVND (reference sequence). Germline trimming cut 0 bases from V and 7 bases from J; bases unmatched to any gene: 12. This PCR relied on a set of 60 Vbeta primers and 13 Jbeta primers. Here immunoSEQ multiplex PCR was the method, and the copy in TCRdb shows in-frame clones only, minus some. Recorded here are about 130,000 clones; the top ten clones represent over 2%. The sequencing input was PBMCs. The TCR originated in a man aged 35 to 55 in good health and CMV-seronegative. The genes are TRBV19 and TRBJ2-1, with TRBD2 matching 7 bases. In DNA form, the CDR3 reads TGTGCCAGTAGTATAGAGGGGCTAGCGGTTGGAATGAATGAGCAGTTCTTC. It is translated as CASSIEGLAVGMNEQFF.